These T cell receptor beta chains were read from a single sample in a study of blood T cell repertoires in COVID-19. Clones were read by immunoSEQ multiplex PCR, and TCRdb kept only the in-frame ones, dropping some. This table has about 170,000 clones, around four fifths appearing once. Material: peripheral blood. These TCRs come from a woman older than 75 with acute or convalescent COVID-19. Both conserved end residues are part of each CDR3. The D gene is left open where the match is weak. Expanded clones get a size class; other rows say once, few or many, or leave the size out.

v_gene: TRBV5-1; j_gene: TRBJ2-5; abundance: .; d_gene: .; CDR3nt: TGCGCCAGCAGCCCCAGATTGCAAGAGACCCAGTACTTC; CDR3aa: CASSPRLQETQYF
v_gene: TRBV5-1; j_gene: TRBJ1-2; abundance: .; d_gene: .; CDR3nt: TGCGCCAGCAGCTTGGGGCAAGTCTATGGCTACACCTTC; CDR3aa: CASSLGQVYGYTF
v_gene: TRBV18; j_gene: TRBJ2-7; abundance: .; d_gene: .; CDR3nt: TGTGCCAGCTCACCAGGGACTCACTCCTACGAGCAGTACTTC; CDR3aa: CASSPGTHSYEQYF
v_gene: TRBV9; j_gene: TRBJ1-5; abundance: .; d_gene: .; CDR3nt: TGTGCCAGCAGCGTAGCCGACAGTAGCAATCAGCCCCAGCATTTT; CDR3aa: CASSVADSSNQPQHF
v_gene: TRBV29-1; j_gene: TRBJ2-7; abundance: few; d_gene: TRBD2; CDR3nt: TGCAGCGTACCTACTAGCGGGAGTTCCGACGAGCAGTACTTC; CDR3aa: CSVPTSGSSDEQYF
v_gene: TRBV6-5; j_gene: TRBJ2-7; abundance: .; d_gene: TRBD1; CDR3nt: TGTGCCAGCAGGGAGGACAGGGGGCGTAGGGAGCAGTACTTC; CDR3aa: CASREDRGRREQYF
v_gene: TRBV9; j_gene: TRBJ2-3; abundance: .; d_gene: .; CDR3nt: TGTGCCAGCAGCGCGGACCGGGACACAGATACGCAGTATTTT; CDR3aa: CASSADRDTDTQYF
v_gene: TRBV6-6; j_gene: TRBJ1-3; abundance: .; d_gene: TRBD1; CDR3nt: TGTGCCAGCAGTTTACAGGGGGCGCGTGGAAACACCATATATTTT; CDR3aa: CASSLQGARGNTIYF
v_gene: TRBV5-6; j_gene: TRBJ2-7; abundance: .; d_gene: .; CDR3nt: TGTGCCAGCAGCAGACGACTCGAGCAGTACTTC; CDR3aa: CASSRRLEQYF
v_gene: TRBV19; j_gene: TRBJ2-5; abundance: .; d_gene: .; CDR3nt: TGTGCCAGTAGTATGGGGCAGAACCAAGAGACCCAGTACTTC; CDR3aa: CASSMGQNQETQYF
v_gene: TRBV4-2; j_gene: TRBJ1-1; abundance: .; d_gene: .; CDR3nt: TGTGCCACCCAGAGGGCGAGTCCTGAAGCTTTCTTT; CDR3aa: CATQRASPEAFF
v_gene: TRBV28; j_gene: TRBJ1-2; abundance: .; d_gene: .; CDR3nt: TGTGCCAGCAGTGGAGTAAACTATGGCTACACCTTC; CDR3aa: CASSGVNYGYTF
v_gene: TRBV5-1; j_gene: TRBJ2-1; abundance: few; d_gene: .; CDR3nt: TGCGCCAGCAGCTTCGGAGTTTCTAATGAGCAGTTCTTC; CDR3aa: CASSFGVSNEQFF
v_gene: TRBV9; j_gene: TRBJ2-1; abundance: .; d_gene: TRBD1; CDR3nt: TGTGCCAGCAGCGCACAGACAGGGGGCAATGAGCAGTTCTTC; CDR3aa: CASSAQTGGNEQFF
v_gene: TRBV5-6; j_gene: TRBJ2-3; abundance: once; d_gene: .; CDR3nt: TGTGCCAGCACCCCGAGGAGGGGTACAGATACGCAGTATTTT; CDR3aa: CASTPRRGTDTQYF
v_gene: TRBV5-1; j_gene: TRBJ2-6; abundance: .; d_gene: .; CDR3nt: TGCGCCAGCACGGCAGGGACTGGGGCCAACGTCCTGACTTTC; CDR3aa: CASTAGTGANVLTF
v_gene: TRBV7-9; j_gene: TRBJ1-6; abundance: .; d_gene: .; CDR3nt: TGTGCCAGCAGCGTAGACAGCTCCTATAATTCACCCCTCCACTTT; CDR3aa: CASSVDSSYNSPLHF
v_gene: TRBV6-5; j_gene: TRBJ2-1; abundance: .; d_gene: .; CDR3nt: TGTGCCAGCAGTTACTCGGCGGGCTCCTACAATGAGCAGTTCTTC; CDR3aa: CASSYSAGSYNEQFF
v_gene: TRBV11-3; j_gene: TRBJ2-4; abundance: .; d_gene: .; CDR3nt: TGTGCCAGCAGCTTGGGCCCCAAAAACATTCAGTACTTC; CDR3aa: CASSLGPKNIQYF
v_gene: TRBV7-9; j_gene: TRBJ2-1; abundance: .; d_gene: TRBD2; CDR3nt: TGTGCCAGCAGCTCCCGGGAGGGCCTATACAATGAGCAGTTCTTC; CDR3aa: CASSSREGLYNEQFF
v_gene: TRBV11-2; j_gene: TRBJ1-2; abundance: .; d_gene: .; CDR3nt: TGTGCCAGCAGCTTAGACAGTTCCTATGGCTACACCTTC; CDR3aa: CASSLDSSYGYTF
v_gene: TRBV6-5; j_gene: TRBJ1-2; abundance: .; d_gene: TRBD1; CDR3nt: TGTGCCAGCAGTTCCGGGACAGGGGGCCGGGGCTACACCTTC; CDR3aa: CASSSGTGGRGYTF
v_gene: TRBV3-1/TRBV3-2; j_gene: TRBJ1-2; abundance: .; d_gene: .; CDR3nt: TGTGCCAGCAGCATGATACACGGGGGGAAGGGCTACACCTTC; CDR3aa: CASSMIHGGKGYTF
v_gene: TRBV19; j_gene: TRBJ1-2; abundance: .; d_gene: .; CDR3nt: TGTGCCAGTAGTATAGTGTACAGCCTGAACTATGGCTACACCTTC; CDR3aa: CASSIVYSLNYGYTF
v_gene: TRBV24-1; j_gene: TRBJ2-3; abundance: .; d_gene: TRBD2; CDR3nt: TGTGCCACCAGTGACCGGGGGGGATCGCATACGCAGTATTTT; CDR3aa: CATSDRGGSHTQYF
v_gene: TRBV5-6; j_gene: TRBJ1-2; abundance: .; d_gene: .; CDR3nt: TGTGCCAGCAGCTTGGGGAGTCGCGCGGTCTATGGCTACACCTTC; CDR3aa: CASSLGSRAVYGYTF
v_gene: TRBV19; j_gene: TRBJ1-4; abundance: .; d_gene: TRBD1; CDR3nt: TGTGCCAGTAGTATTCGGACAGGGGGCGGTGAAAAACTGTTTTTT; CDR3aa: CASSIRTGGGEKLFF
v_gene: TRBV27; j_gene: TRBJ2-1; abundance: .; d_gene: TRBD2; CDR3nt: TGTGCCAGCAGTTCAGACCTGGGAGGGAGGGCCGGCAATGAGCAGTTCTTC; CDR3aa: CASSSDLGGRAGNEQFF
v_gene: TRBV6-5; j_gene: TRBJ2-1; abundance: .; d_gene: TRBD2; CDR3nt: TGTGCCAGCAGTTACAGGGAGGGGAATGAGCAGTTCTTC; CDR3aa: CASSYREGNEQFF
v_gene: TRBV10-3; j_gene: TRBJ1-2; abundance: .; d_gene: .; CDR3nt: TGTGCCATCACTACGGGGGGGGATAGTTATGGCTACACCTTC; CDR3aa: CAITTGGDSYGYTF
v_gene: TRBV6-6; j_gene: TRBJ2-1; abundance: once; d_gene: TRBD2; CDR3nt: TGTGCCAGCAGCACCGGACTAGCGGGAGTATATGAGCAGTTCTTC; CDR3aa: CASSTGLAGVYEQFF
v_gene: TRBV29-1; j_gene: TRBJ1-1; abundance: .; d_gene: .; CDR3nt: TGCAGCGCTCTGTTCGGGGGGCCAGGCACTGAAGCTTTCTTT; CDR3aa: CSALFGGPGTEAFF
v_gene: TRBV5-1; j_gene: TRBJ2-5; abundance: .; d_gene: .; CDR3nt: TGCGCCAGCAGCTTGGCAGGGGATAGCAAGACCCAGTACTTC; CDR3aa: CASSLAGDSKTQYF
v_gene: TRBV2; j_gene: TRBJ2-7; abundance: .; d_gene: TRBD2; CDR3nt: TGTGCCAGCAGCCAGCCCGGGACTAGCGGGATTTCCTACGAGCAGTACTTC; CDR3aa: CASSQPGTSGISYEQYF
v_gene: TRBV4-1; j_gene: TRBJ2-1; abundance: .; d_gene: .; CDR3nt: TGCGCCAGCAGCCAAGGCTTCGCAGACAGCGCCTACAATGAGCAGTTCTTC; CDR3aa: CASSQGFADSAYNEQFF
v_gene: TRBV6-6; j_gene: TRBJ2-3; abundance: .; d_gene: TRBD2; CDR3nt: TGTGCCAGCAGTTGGACTAGCGCAGATACGCAGTATTTT; CDR3aa: CASSWTSADTQYF
v_gene: TRBV10-1; j_gene: TRBJ2-7; abundance: .; d_gene: .; CDR3nt: TGCGCCAGCAGCCGAGGATACTCCTACGAGCAGTACTTC; CDR3aa: CASSRGYSYEQYF
v_gene: TRBV4-1; j_gene: TRBJ2-1; abundance: .; d_gene: .; CDR3nt: TGCGCCAGCAGCCAAGATATCTCGGGGGAGGCGCCGTTCTTC; CDR3aa: CASSQDISGEAPFF
v_gene: TRBV5-4; j_gene: TRBJ2-3; abundance: .; d_gene: TRBD1; CDR3nt: TGTGCCAGCAGCCCGACAGGGCGAAACCTGGGAGATACGCAGTATTTT; CDR3aa: CASSPTGRNLGDTQYF
v_gene: TRBV3-1/TRBV3-2; j_gene: TRBJ2-5; abundance: .; d_gene: .; CDR3nt: TGTGCCAGCAGCCAAGATCGGGAAGGGACCCAGTACTTC; CDR3aa: CASSQDREGTQYF
v_gene: TRBV12-3/TRBV12-4; j_gene: TRBJ1-4; abundance: once; d_gene: .; CDR3nt: TGTGCCAGCAGCCTAGAGCGGGTGCAAAAACTGTTTTTT; CDR3aa: CASSLERVQKLFF
v_gene: TRBV11-3; j_gene: TRBJ2-7; abundance: .; d_gene: .; CDR3nt: TGTGCCAGCAGCTCCACTCCCTACGAGCAGTACTTC; CDR3aa: CASSSTPYEQYF
v_gene: TRBV18; j_gene: TRBJ1-2; abundance: once; d_gene: TRBD1; CDR3nt: TGTGCCAGCTCACCTGGACAGGGTGTCTATGGCTACACCTTC; CDR3aa: CASSPGQGVYGYTF
v_gene: TRBV2; j_gene: TRBJ1-4; abundance: .; d_gene: .; CDR3nt: TGTGCCAGCAGAAAAGAGAGGGGGAATGAAAAACTGTTTTTT; CDR3aa: CASRKERGNEKLFF
v_gene: TRBV27; j_gene: TRBJ1-3; abundance: .; d_gene: TRBD1; CDR3nt: TGTGCCAGCAGTCCCCGACAGGGTCCTGGAAACACCATATATTTT; CDR3aa: CASSPRQGPGNTIYF
v_gene: TRBV2; j_gene: TRBJ2-5; abundance: .; d_gene: TRBD1; CDR3nt: TGTGCCAGCACCCCGGGACAGGGGACGTACCAAGAGACCCAGTACTTC; CDR3aa: CASTPGQGTYQETQYF
v_gene: TRBV6-4; j_gene: TRBJ1-6; abundance: .; d_gene: .; CDR3nt: TGTCCCCAAAATTCACCCCTCCACTTT; CDR3aa: CPQNSPLHF
v_gene: TRBV12-3/TRBV12-4; j_gene: TRBJ2-1; abundance: .; d_gene: .; CDR3nt: TGTGCCAGCACGCTGGGTCCCAGGAATGAGCAGTTCTTC; CDR3aa: CASTLGPRNEQFF
v_gene: TRBV6-1; j_gene: TRBJ1-6; abundance: .; d_gene: .; CDR3nt: TGTGCCAGCAGTGAAGCAAGGTCCAGGGGAAATTCACCCCTCCACTTT; CDR3aa: CASSEARSRGNSPLHF
v_gene: TRBV3-1/TRBV3-2; j_gene: TRBJ1-2; abundance: .; d_gene: .; CDR3nt: TGTGCCAGCAGCCAAGTTAACATTAACTATGGCTACACCTTC; CDR3aa: CASSQVNINYGYTF
v_gene: TRBV18; j_gene: TRBJ1-1; abundance: .; d_gene: .; CDR3nt: TGTGCCAGCTCACCACAGGCCGACTCTCTTGAAGCTTTCTTT; CDR3aa: CASSPQADSLEAFF
v_gene: TRBV3-1/TRBV3-2; j_gene: TRBJ2-2; abundance: .; d_gene: .; CDR3nt: TGTGCCAGCAGCCCCCCTCTAGACACCGGGGAGCTGTTTTTT; CDR3aa: CASSPPLDTGELFF
v_gene: TRBV5-1; j_gene: TRBJ2-7; abundance: .; d_gene: .; CDR3nt: TGCGCCAGCAGCTTGGACACAGGGAACTACGAGCAGTACTTC; CDR3aa: CASSLDTGNYEQYF
v_gene: TRBV30; j_gene: TRBJ2-1; abundance: .; d_gene: TRBD2; CDR3nt: TGTGCCTGGTCTATAGCGGGAGAGCACAATGAGCAGTTCTTC; CDR3aa: CAWSIAGEHNEQFF
v_gene: TRBV3-1/TRBV3-2; j_gene: TRBJ2-3; abundance: .; d_gene: .; CDR3nt: TGTGCCAGCAGCCAAGTCTTCGGTACGCAGTATTTT; CDR3aa: CASSQVFGTQYF
v_gene: TRBV10-2; j_gene: TRBJ1-1; abundance: .; d_gene: TRBD1; CDR3nt: TGCGCCAGCGGACAGGGAACTGAAGCTTTCTTT; CDR3aa: CASGQGTEAFF
v_gene: TRBV3-1/TRBV3-2; j_gene: TRBJ1-1; abundance: .; d_gene: TRBD1; CDR3nt: TGTGCCAGCAGCCAAGAGACAGGGCGAGCTTTCTTT; CDR3aa: CASSQETGRAFF
v_gene: TRBV6-5; j_gene: TRBJ2-1; abundance: .; d_gene: TRBD2; CDR3nt: TGTGCCAGCAGCTTAGCGGGAGTCTCCTACAATGAGCAGTTCTTC; CDR3aa: CASSLAGVSYNEQFF
v_gene: TRBV9; j_gene: TRBJ2-2; abundance: .; d_gene: TRBD2; CDR3nt: TGTGCCAGCAGCGTAGAACTAGCGGGAGGGAACGGGGAGCTGTTTTTT; CDR3aa: CASSVELAGGNGELFF
v_gene: TRBV7-2; j_gene: TRBJ1-2; abundance: .; d_gene: TRBD1; CDR3nt: TGTGCCAGCAGCTGGGACAGGGACACCTATGGCTACACCTTC; CDR3aa: CASSWDRDTYGYTF